Listed below are T cell receptor beta chains from one sample, sequenced in a study of T-cell reconstitution after alpha-beta-depleted transplantation in children. TCRdb fed the PCR reads into MiXCR, producing one record per CDR3 protein. This repertoire shows almost 600,000 distinct CDR3 sequences, around 27% found once; its top ten account for under 45%. The starting material was PBMCs, obtained before TCRalphabeta/CD19-depleted stem cell transplant. The receptors stem from a boy under three years old with Wiskott-Aldrich syndrome, due to receive a stem cell transplant. Each CDR3 is given with its conserved first and last residue. Fields, in order: clone size, V gene, D gene, J gene, CDR3 DNA, CDR3 protein. The D gene is left open where the match is weak. The listing skips clone size in some rows; elsewhere it reads once, few, many or a size class.

clone_size: .
v_call: TRBV7-2
d_call: .
j_call: TRBJ1-4
cdr3_nt: TGTGCCAGCAGCTTAAACAGTCCTAATGAAAAACTGTTTTTT
cdr3_aa: CASSLNSPNEKLFF

clone_size: .
v_call: TRBV27
d_call: TRBD2
j_call: TRBJ2-7
cdr3_nt: TGTGCCAGCAGTTTATCGGTGGTAGCGGGAGAGAATGAGCAGTACTTC
cdr3_aa: CASSLSVVAGENEQYF

clone_size: .
v_call: TRBV20-1
d_call: .
j_call: TRBJ2-1
cdr3_nt: TGCAGTGCTAGGGGGCTTAGACTATACAATGAGCAGTTCTTC
cdr3_aa: CSARGLRLYNEQFF

clone_size: .
v_call: TRBV2
d_call: .
j_call: TRBJ1-2
cdr3_nt: TGTGCCAGCACCTACGGGGGCAACTATGGCTACACCTTC
cdr3_aa: CASTYGGNYGYTF

clone_size: few
v_call: TRBV20-1
d_call: .
j_call: TRBJ2-1
cdr3_nt: TGCAGTGCTAGAGGACTAGTCGGAGACAATGAGCAGTTCTTC
cdr3_aa: CSARGLVGDNEQFF

clone_size: .
v_call: TRBV27
d_call: TRBD1
j_call: TRBJ2-5
cdr3_nt: TGTGCCAGCAGTTCGGACAGGGGGCGAGAGGAGACCCAGTACTTC
cdr3_aa: CASSSDRGREETQYF

clone_size: few
v_call: TRBV5-1
d_call: .
j_call: TRBJ2-3
cdr3_nt: TGCGCCAGCAGCTTGGCCCCTAGCGCAGCTAGCACAGATACGCAGTATTTT
cdr3_aa: CASSLAPSAASTDTQYF

clone_size: .
v_call: TRBV20-1
d_call: .
j_call: TRBJ2-1
cdr3_nt: TGCAGTGCTAGCGGGAGTCTTGGCAATGAGCAGTTCTTC
cdr3_aa: CSASGSLGNEQFF

clone_size: .
v_call: TRBV18
d_call: TRBD1
j_call: TRBJ1-3
cdr3_nt: TGTGCCAGCTCACCACGGACAGGGGAGAGTGGAAACACCATATATTTT
cdr3_aa: CASSPRTGESGNTIYF

clone_size: .
v_call: TRBV24-1
d_call: TRBD2
j_call: TRBJ2-1
cdr3_nt: TGTGCCACCAGTGATCGTAGCGGGAAAGACTACAATGAGCAGTTCTTC
cdr3_aa: CATSDRSGKDYNEQFF

clone_size: few
v_call: TRBV15
d_call: .
j_call: TRBJ2-3
cdr3_nt: TGTGCCACCAGCAGATCTCCATCAGATACGCAGTATTTT
cdr3_aa: CATSRSPSDTQYF

clone_size: .
v_call: TRBV4-2
d_call: .
j_call: TRBJ1-5
cdr3_nt: TGTGCCAGCAGCCAAGATTTGGGAATTAGCAATCAGCCCCAGCATTTT
cdr3_aa: CASSQDLGISNQPQHF

clone_size: few
v_call: TRBV5-1
d_call: TRBD2
j_call: TRBJ2-1
cdr3_nt: TGCGCCAGCAGCTTGGTGCCTAGCGGGGACTACAATGAGCAGTTCTTC
cdr3_aa: CASSLVPSGDYNEQFF

clone_size: .
v_call: TRBV24-1
d_call: .
j_call: TRBJ1-5
cdr3_nt: TGTGCCACCAGTGATAAGGTCCATCAGCCCCAGCATTTT
cdr3_aa: CATSDKVHQPQHF

clone_size: few
v_call: TRBV28
d_call: TRBD2
j_call: TRBJ2-1
cdr3_nt: TGTGCCAGCAGTTTATCTAGGACTAGCGGAAACTACAATGAGCAGTTCTTC
cdr3_aa: CASSLSRTSGNYNEQFF

clone_size: .
v_call: TRBV5-1
d_call: TRBD1
j_call: TRBJ2-7
cdr3_nt: TGCGCCAGCAGGCCCGGGACAGGGGGCTACGAGCAGTACTTC
cdr3_aa: CASRPGTGGYEQYF

clone_size: .
v_call: TRBV9
d_call: .
j_call: TRBJ2-3
cdr3_nt: TGTGCCAGCAGCGGTAGACCCGTTCCGCTGCCAGATACGCAGTATTTT
cdr3_aa: CASSGRPVPLPDTQYF

clone_size: .
v_call: TRBV5-1
d_call: TRBD1
j_call: TRBJ2-1
cdr3_nt: TGCGCCAGCAGCCTCTCCCTGACAGGGGGCGGCTACAATGAGCAGTTCTTC
cdr3_aa: CASSLSLTGGGYNEQFF

clone_size: .
v_call: TRBV6-1
d_call: .
j_call: TRBJ1-3
cdr3_nt: TGTGCCAGCAGTGTATCACAGACCTCTGGAAACACCATATATTTT
cdr3_aa: CASSVSQTSGNTIYF

clone_size: few
v_call: TRBV5-6
d_call: TRBD1
j_call: TRBJ1-1
cdr3_nt: TGTGCCAGCAGCATGAAGGACAGGGAAAGGGTGAACACTGAAGCTTTCTTT
cdr3_aa: CASSMKDRERVNTEAFF

clone_size: .
v_call: TRBV5-5
d_call: TRBD2
j_call: TRBJ2-1
cdr3_nt: TGTGCCAGCAGCTTGTCCTGGACTAGCGGTGGGAATGAGCAGTTCTTC
cdr3_aa: CASSLSWTSGGNEQFF

clone_size: .
v_call: TRBV12-3/TRBV12-4
d_call: TRBD1
j_call: TRBJ1-4
cdr3_nt: TGTGCCAGTCGGGGGTGGGACAGAGAAAAACTGTTTTTT
cdr3_aa: CASRGWDREKLFF

clone_size: .
v_call: TRBV24-1
d_call: TRBD1
j_call: TRBJ2-2
cdr3_nt: TGTGCCACCAGTGATCCACCCGGACAGGGGGCTAACACCGGGGAGCTGTTTTTT
cdr3_aa: CATSDPPGQGANTGELFF

clone_size: many
v_call: TRBV5-1
d_call: .
j_call: TRBJ2-1
cdr3_nt: TGCGCCAGCAGCAGGGGTGGCTCCAATGAGCAGTTCTTC
cdr3_aa: CASSRGGSNEQFF

clone_size: .
v_call: TRBV12-3/TRBV12-4
d_call: .
j_call: TRBJ2-7
cdr3_nt: TGTGCCAGCAGTATCAGCAGCTACGAGCAGTACTTC
cdr3_aa: CASSISSYEQYF

clone_size: .
v_call: TRBV20-1
d_call: .
j_call: TRBJ1-3
cdr3_nt: TGCAGTGCTATCGACGGTTCCTCTGGAAACACCATATATTTT
cdr3_aa: CSAIDGSSGNTIYF

clone_size: .
v_call: TRBV7-2
d_call: .
j_call: TRBJ2-1
cdr3_nt: TGTGCCAGCAGCTTACTTCTCTCCTACAATGAGCAGTTCTTC
cdr3_aa: CASSLLLSYNEQFF

clone_size: .
v_call: TRBV6-5
d_call: .
j_call: TRBJ2-7
cdr3_nt: TGTGCCAGCAGTTACTCGAATCGGGAGAGGTACGAGCAGTACTTC
cdr3_aa: CASSYSNRERYEQYF

clone_size: .
v_call: TRBV12-3/TRBV12-4
d_call: .
j_call: TRBJ1-1
cdr3_nt: TGTGCCAGCAGTTTTAACAGGCGAGCTTTCTTT
cdr3_aa: CASSFNRRAFF